This T cell receptor beta chain was captured in a study of blood T cell repertoires in COVID-19. Study-wide context: The United States, Italy and Spain provided the acute and convalescent COVID-19 samples.

There are 15 residues in the CDR3. V trimming: 2 bases; J trimming: 9 bases; junction bases outside the gene matches: 2. Germline V gene data show CDR1 as WSHSY and CDR2 as SAAADI. Clones were sequenced by immunoSEQ multiplex PCR, and TCRdb holds only the in-frame ones, with some missing. Of 180,000 or so clones in the sample, approximately 80% were seen once. J is TRBJ1-6 and V is TRBV10-2; 12 nucleotides agree with TRBD1. The sequencing input was PBMCs or T cells enriched from blood (not recorded which). This clonotype originated in a man aged 50 to 60 who had recovered from COVID-19. The DNA of the CDR3 is TGCGCCAGCAGTGAGCCGGGACAGGGGGCTTCACCCCTCCACTTT. Translating it yields CASSEPGQGASPLHF.